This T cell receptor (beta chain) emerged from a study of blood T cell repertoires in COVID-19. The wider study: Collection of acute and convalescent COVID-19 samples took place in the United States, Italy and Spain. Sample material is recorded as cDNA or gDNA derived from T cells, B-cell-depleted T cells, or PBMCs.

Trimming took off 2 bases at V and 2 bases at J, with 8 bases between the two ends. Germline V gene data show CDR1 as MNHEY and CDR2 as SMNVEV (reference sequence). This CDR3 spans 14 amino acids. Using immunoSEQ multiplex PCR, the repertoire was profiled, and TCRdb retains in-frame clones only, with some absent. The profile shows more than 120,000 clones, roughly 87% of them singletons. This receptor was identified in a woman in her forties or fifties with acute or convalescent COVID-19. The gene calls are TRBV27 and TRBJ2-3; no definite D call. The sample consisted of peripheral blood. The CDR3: CASSLGLITDTQYF. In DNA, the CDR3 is TGTGCCAGCAGTTTAGGCCTCATCACAGATACGCAGTATTTT.